This TCR beta chain was captured by sequencing in a study of blood T cell repertoires in COVID-19. Study as a whole: Some COVID-19 samples were acute and others convalescent; all came from the United States, Italy and Spain. PBMCs, B-cell-depleted T cells, or T cells were the source of the cDNA or gDNA that made up the material.

With 5 bases removed from V and 0 bases from J, the gap between germline ends came to 13 bases. The CDR3 is 15 amino acids. CDR1 and CDR2 (germline): SGHRS, YFSETQ. This clone was observed once. TCRdb's copy holds only in-frame clones and misses some; the assay was immunoSEQ multiplex PCR. This sample has 95,000 or so clones; 86% occur once, and the top ten carry 0.95% to 1.5%. Material for sequencing was peripheral blood. This TCR was sampled from a man of 80 years or more with active or convalescent COVID-19. V and J are TRBV5-1 and TRBJ2-3, with D maybe TRBD1 (5 bases). CDR3 sequence: CASSQQGSSTDTQYF. The CDR3 DNA reads as TGCGCCAGCAGTCAGCAGGGATCGAGCACAGATACGCAGTATTTT.